Shown below are 16 T cell receptor beta chains from a single sample sequenced in a study of T-cell memory formation after mild COVID-19. TCRdb reanalysed the 5' RACE reads using MiXCR and keeps one entry per CDR3 protein. The sample records 500,000 to 600,000 distinct CDR3 sequences, around 17% being singletons. Source material: PBMCs or a T cell subset sorted from them (not recorded which). The receptor set was obtained from an adult woman who had mild COVID-19 (a few samples of this study predate the infection). Cell type and time point are not known.

The chain recombines TRBV10-3 with TRBJ1-2; TRBD1 agrees at 7 bases. The CDR3 consists of 13 residues. Germline assignment: CDR1 ENHRY and CDR2 SYGVKD. With V trimmed by 4 bases and J by 5 bases, 4 bases remained unmatched. The CDR3: CAISGQGIYGYTF. The CDR3 DNA follows: TGTGCCATCAGTGGACAGGGCATTTATGGCTACACCTTC.

This clonotype was counted between two and nine times. The CDR3 bases are TGTGCCAGCAGTGGGGGACCCACTCATACGCAGTATTTT. It specifies CASSGGPTHTQYF. This chain uses TRBV25-1 with TRBJ2-3; D possibly uses TRBD1 or TRBD2 (5 bases each). Germline assignment: CDR1 MGHDK and CDR2 SYGVNS. CDR3 length equals 13 residues. With 4 bases removed from V and 7 bases from J, the gap between germline ends came to 12 bases.

This clonotype was recorded many times. V gene TRBV15 combines with J gene TRBJ2-4; D could derive from TRBD1 or TRBD2 (5 bases each). Germline values: CDR1 LNHNV, CDR2 YYDKDF (reference sequence). This CDR3 is built from 15 residues. The V gene lost 0 bases and the J gene lost 11 bases, with 17 bases spanning the gap. The CDR3 bases are TGTGCCACCAGCAGAGATCTAGGGGACCGGGAACTTCAGTACTTC. Encoded protein: CATSRDLGDRELQYF.

This chain links TRBV7-8 with TRBJ2-7; a weak D match, TRBD2 (6 bases). This CDR3 has 16 amino acids. With 7 bases removed from V and 5 bases from J, the gap between germline ends came to 24 bases. Germline CDR1 and CDR2: SGHVS and FQNEAQ. The DNA of the CDR3 is TGTGCCAGCACCCTCCCGGACGGATCCTCGGGAGACGAGCAGTACTTC. Translating it yields CASTLPDGSSGDEQYF.

The table lists this clonotype with a few counts. The chain has TRBV4-1 and TRBJ2-3, with 9 bases matching TRBD1. Germline V gene lookup returns CDR1 MGHRA and CDR2 YSYEKL. There are 16 residues in the CDR3. Trimming at V came to 6 bases and at J to 6 bases, leaving 13 bases not matched to a gene. CDR3 in amino acids: CASRERSQGAGDTQYF. For the CDR3, the DNA is TGCGCCAGCAGAGAGAGGTCACAGGGGGCAGGGGATACGCAGTATTTT.

The rearrangement uses TRBV7-9 and TRBJ2-7, with D maybe TRBD2 (5 bases). V was clipped by 5 bases and J by 3 bases, with 17 bases between them. This CDR3 contains 15 residues. Per germline, CDR1 SEHNR and CDR2 FQNEAQ (reference sequence). In nucleotides, the CDR3 is TGTGCCAGCAGCCCAGGAGGACCATTAAGCTACGAGCAGTACTTC. Protein: CASSPGGPLSYEQYF. The complete variable domain, with remaining parts taken from reference TRBV7-9 and TRBJ2-7, reads DTGVSQNPRHKITKRGQNVTFRCDPISEHNRLYWYRQTLGQGPEFLTYFQNEAQLEKSRLLSDRFSAERPKGSFSTLEIQRTEQGDSAMYLCASSPGGPLSYEQYFGPGTRLTVT.

There are a few counts of this clonotype. The chain uses TRBV7-9 and TRBJ2-2, with 8 bases aligning to TRBD2. This CDR3 contains 16 residues. V lost 7 bases and J lost 5; bases outside the gene matches: 12. The germline CDR1 and CDR2 sequences are SEHNR and FQNEAQ (reference sequence). CDR3 sequence: CASTPDPTSGTGELFF. CDR3 coding DNA: TGTGCCAGCACCCCCGACCCAACTAGCGGAACCGGGGAGCTGTTTTTT. Full variable domain (outside the CDR3, taken from reference TRBV7-9 and TRBJ2-2): DTGVSQNPRHKITKRGQNVTFRCDPISEHNRLYWYRQTLGQGPEFLTYFQNEAQLEKSRLLSDRFSAERPKGSFSTLEIQRTEQGDSAMYLCASTPDPTSGTGELFFGEGSRLTVL.

Only a few counts were recorded for this clonotype. The chain is built from TRBV30 and TRBJ2-3; D tentatively fits TRBD1 or TRBD2 (5 bases each). The CDR3 is 15 amino acids. Germline CDR1 and CDR2: GTSNPN and SVGIG (reference sequence). Trimming removed 2 bases at V and 6 bases at J, with 18 bases between. CDR3: CAWSWGSYYEDTQYF. The CDR3 bases are TGTGCCTGGAGTTGGGGGTCGTACTATGAGGATACGCAGTATTTT.

This clonotype showed up just a few times. The CDR3 DNA is TGTGCCAGCAGCCAACCGTCCGGGCCGAAAGGCTATGGCTACACCTTC. This codes for CASSQPSGPKGYGYTF. The chain couples TRBV3-1 to TRBJ1-2; no clear D. CDR3 length: 16 residues. In germline, CDR1 is LGHDT, CDR2 YNNKEL (reference sequence). The V end was cut by 2 bases, the J end by 4 bases, with 17 bases between.

The V gene is TRBV7-9, the J gene TRBJ2-2; D unclear. The CDR3 loop spans 11 amino acids. Germline V gene data show CDR1 as SEHNR and CDR2 as FQNEAQ (reference sequence). V lost 7 bases, J lost 7 bases, and 7 bases lay in between. The CDR3 region has the DNA TGTGCCAGCACTACGTACGGGGAGCTGTTTTTT. It codes for CASTTYGELFF.

This chain joins TRBV11-3 and TRBJ2-3, with 10 bases lining up with TRBD2. Germline trimming cut 6 bases from V and 2 bases from J; bases unmatched to any gene: 14. CDR3 size: 18 residues. CDR1 SGHNT and CDR2 YENEEA come from the germline V gene. In DNA, the CDR3 is TGTGCCAGCAGTCACAGGTGGACTAGCGGCGATATCACAGATACGCAGTATTTT. Translated: CASSHRWTSGDITDTQYF. Looking up the rest from reference TRBV11-3 and TRBJ2-3 gives the full variable domain: EAGVVQSPRYKIIEKKQPVAFWCNPISGHNTLYWYLQNLGQGPELLIRYENEEAVDDSQLPKDRFSAERLKGVDSTLKIQPAELGDSAVYLCASSHRWTSGDITDTQYFGPGTRLTVL.

In this sample, this clonotype turned up a few times. V gene TRBV6-5 combines with J gene TRBJ2-4; D is perhaps TRBD1 (5 bases). V dropped 6 bases and J dropped 7 bases, with 10 bases sitting between them. Germline loops: CDR1 MNHEY, CDR2 SVGAGI. The CDR3 consists of 12 residues. The CDR3 loop reads CASRDSGNIQYF. In DNA form, the CDR3 reads TGTGCCAGCAGGGATTCAGGGAACATTCAGTACTTC.

This clonotype was observed many times. The J gene is TRBJ1-1, the V gene TRBV4-1; unclear D gene. Germline CDR1 reads MGHRA; CDR2 reads YSYEKL. The CDR3 is 15 amino acids. V lost 5 bases and J 4 bases, leaving 17 bases between the germline ends. CDR3: CASSGRDLRRTEAFF. For the CDR3, the DNA is TGCGCCAGCAGCGGACGAGATTTGAGGCGCACTGAAGCTTTCTTT.

This clonotype has more than one count but fewer than ten. V gene TRBV5-8 combines with J gene TRBJ2-7; no clear D gene. Looked up from germline, CDR1 is SGHTS and CDR2 is YDEGEE. The CDR3 is 15 residues long. Trimming pared 0 bases from V and 3 bases from J, leaving 13 bases between. This CDR3 reads CASSLAASGSYEQYF. The CDR3 DNA reads as TGTGCCAGCAGCTTGGCAGCTTCGGGCAGCTACGAGCAGTACTTC.

This clonotype appeared a few times. The chain uses TRBV4-1 and TRBJ2-5, with TRBD2 matching 7 bases. The CDR3 totals 16 residues. The V gene end was trimmed by 0 bases and the J gene end by 2 bases; junction bases not matched to a gene: 6. CDR1 and CDR2 from the germline V gene are MGHRA and YSYEKL. The CDR3 reads CASSQEQVGLQETQYF. In nucleotides, the CDR3 is TGCGCCAGCAGCCAAGAACAGGTGGGACTACAAGAGACCCAGTACTTC.

This clonotype was seen only a few times. For the CDR3, the DNA is TGTGCCAGCAGCCAGGGGCCGGGACAGGGGTACGAGCAGTACTTC. Protein product: CASSQGPGQGYEQYF. This chain links TRBV7-2 with TRBJ2-7, with 10 bases that match TRBD1. Germline CDR1 is SGHTA and CDR2 is FQGNSA. The CDR3 length is 15 residues. V trimming: 5 bases; J trimming: 4 bases; junction bases outside the gene matches: 8.